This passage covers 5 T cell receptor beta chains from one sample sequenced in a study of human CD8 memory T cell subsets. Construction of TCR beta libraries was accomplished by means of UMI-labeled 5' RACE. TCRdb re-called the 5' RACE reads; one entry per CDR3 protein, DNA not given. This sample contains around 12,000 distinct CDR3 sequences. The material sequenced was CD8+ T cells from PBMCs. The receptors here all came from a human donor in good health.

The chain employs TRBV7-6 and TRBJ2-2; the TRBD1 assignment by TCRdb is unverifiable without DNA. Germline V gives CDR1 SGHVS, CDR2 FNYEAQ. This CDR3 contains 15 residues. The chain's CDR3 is CASSPGTGGTGELFF.

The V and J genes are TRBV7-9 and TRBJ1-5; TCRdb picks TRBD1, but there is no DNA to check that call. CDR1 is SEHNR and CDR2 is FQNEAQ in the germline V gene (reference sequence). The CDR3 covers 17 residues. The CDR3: CASSSDRVSGRNQPQHF. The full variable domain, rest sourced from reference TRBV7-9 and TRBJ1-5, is DTGVSQNPRHKITKRGQNVTFRCDPISEHNRLYWYRQTLGQGPEFLTYFQNEAQLEKSRLLSDRFSAERPKGSFSTLEIQRTEQGDSAMYLCASSSDRVSGRNQPQHFGDGTRLSIL.

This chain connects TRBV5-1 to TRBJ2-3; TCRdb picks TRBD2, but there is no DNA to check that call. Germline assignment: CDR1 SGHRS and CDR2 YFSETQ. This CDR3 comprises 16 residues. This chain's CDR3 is CASSLDTSGGLVTQYF.

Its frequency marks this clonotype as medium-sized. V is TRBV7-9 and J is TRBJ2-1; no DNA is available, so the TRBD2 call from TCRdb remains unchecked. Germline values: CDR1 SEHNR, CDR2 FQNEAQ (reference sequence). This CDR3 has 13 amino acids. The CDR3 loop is CASSPGLKDEQFF.

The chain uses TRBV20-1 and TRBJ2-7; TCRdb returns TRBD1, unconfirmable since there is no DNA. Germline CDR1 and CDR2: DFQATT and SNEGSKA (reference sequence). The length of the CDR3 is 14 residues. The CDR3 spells CSAETGGASYEQYF.